One sample yielded the 30 T cell receptor beta chains listed below, sequenced in a study of T cells and copy number aberrations in small-cell lung cancer (dated by TCRdb to the early 2020s). Receptor libraries were prepared by the immunoSEQ multiplex PCR assay. TCRdb holds this immuneACCESS table with in-frame rearrangements only. Some clones are missing; in checked studies, unresolved V genes explain under half, and the rest has no known cause. For this sample the table gives some 2,500 clones, of which around 85% were detected only once. The ten largest clones represent roughly 10% of the sample. Material: normal tissue next to the tumor. Receptors originate from a man in his fifties or sixties with small cell lung cancer.

Of note for this clone: This CDR3 is also generated by other DNA sequences in the sample. In DNA, the CDR3 is TGTGCCAGCTCACCAGACTTCCAAGAGACCCAGTACTTC. It is translated as CASSPDFQETQYF. J is TRBJ2-5 and V is TRBV18; D uncertain. The V gene lost 2 bases and the J gene lost 1 base, with 5 bases spanning the gap. The V gene's germline CDR1 is KGHSH and CDR2 LQKENI. This CDR3 has 13 residues.

This chain links TRBV5-1 with TRBJ2-2; tentative D call: TRBD1 (7 bases). Trimming shortened V by 3 bases and J by 6 bases, and 21 bases separated the two germline ends. Germline lookup yields CDR1 SGHRS and CDR2 YFSETQ. The CDR3 loop spans 17 amino acids. The CDR3: CASSSVGGQRASGELFF. The CDR3 region has the DNA TGCGCCAGCAGCTCAGTCGGGGGACAGAGGGCTTCCGGGGAGCTGTTTTTT.

The rearrangement uses TRBV7-2 and TRBJ1-2; tentatively, D is TRBD1 (5 bases). The CDR3 has 13 residues. Germline loops: CDR1 SGHTA, CDR2 FQGNSA. With 3 bases removed from V and 7 bases from J, the gap between germline ends came to 12 bases. The chain's CDR3 is CASSFLPGGGYTF. As DNA, the CDR3 is TGTGCCAGCAGCTTTCTCCCCGGGGGTGGCTACACCTTC.

The V call is TRBV30, the J call TRBJ1-2; a weak D match, TRBD1 (6 bases). V was pared by 5 bases and J by 3 bases, with 19 bases between. The CDR3 consists of 15 residues. Per germline, CDR1 GTSNPN and CDR2 SVGIG (reference sequence). The CDR3 protein is CAWDRWRDKDYGYTF. In DNA, the CDR3 is TGTGCCTGGGACCGGTGGAGGGACAAAGACTATGGCTACACCTTC.

Concerning this clone itself: Its ends do not fully match the called genes, so a read error is possible. The J gene is TRBJ1-1, the V gene TRBV5-1, with D unresolved. Germline V CDR1 and CDR2: SGHRS, YFSETQ. The CDR3 covers 12 residues. This chain's CDR3 is CSSSLEGSEAFF. CDR3 nucleotide sequence: TGCTCCAGCAGCTTGGAAGGATCAGAAGCTTTCTTT. The complete variable domain, with remaining parts taken from reference TRBV5-1 and TRBJ1-1, reads KAGVTQTPRYLIKTRGQQVTLSCSPISGHRSVSWYQQTPGQGLQFLFEYFSETQRNKGNFPGRFSGRQFSNSRSEMNVSTLELGDSALYLCSSSLEGSEAFFGQGTRLTVV.

The V call is TRBV7-9, the J call TRBJ2-3; D is ambiguous. CDR3 length equals 12 residues. V shed 5 bases and J shed 3 bases, with 6 bases lying between them. Germline values: CDR1 SEHNR, CDR2 FQNEAQ (reference sequence). CDR3 nucleotide sequence: TGTGCCAGCAGCACCTGGACAGATACGCAGTATTTT. This sequence encodes CASSTWTDTQYF. Full variable domain (outside the CDR3, taken from reference TRBV7-9 and TRBJ2-3): DTGVSQNPRHKITKRGQNVTFRCDPISEHNRLYWYRQTLGQGPEFLTYFQNEAQLEKSRLLSDRFSAERPKGSFSTLEIQRTEQGDSAMYLCASSTWTDTQYFGPGTRLTVL.

The chain uses TRBV20-1 and TRBJ1-4, with D possibly matching TRBD1 (6 bases). Germline V CDR1 and CDR2: DFQATT, SNEGSKA (reference sequence). The CDR3 is 11 amino acids. V was cut by 3 bases and J by 8 bases, with 7 bases left in between. For the CDR3, the DNA is TGCAGTGCTAGCAGGGGCGAAAAACTGTTTTTT. It encodes CSASRGEKLFF.

The chain couples TRBV5-5 to TRBJ1-1; D might be TRBD1 (6 bases). The CDR3 extends over 14 amino acids. Looked up from germline, CDR1 is SGHKS and CDR2 is YYEKEE (reference sequence). V lost 1 base and J lost 6, with 13 bases in between. The CDR3 nucleotides are TGTGCCAGCAGCTTGTTACAGGGAGGGGCTGAAGCTTTCTTT. This codes for CASSLLQGGAEAFF.

The chain combines TRBV5-1 with TRBJ1-2; 9 bases line up with TRBD1. Germline CDR1 is SGHRS and CDR2 is YFSETQ. CDR3 length: 14 residues. V was clipped by 1 base and J by 4 bases; unmatched bases: 2. CDR3 region: CASSLWGQGYGYTF. The CDR3 DNA reads TGCGCCAGCAGCTTGTGGGGACAGGGCTATGGCTACACCTTC.

As to this clone: It may be a read error: a sequence one base away is much more abundant. Other DNA sequences from this sample encode an identical CDR3 as well. The chain recombines TRBV10-2 with TRBJ1-1; D remains ambiguous. Germline CDR1 WSHSY, CDR2 SAAADI. V was clipped by 0 bases and J by 8 bases, with 13 bases between them. This CDR3 has 14 residues. Here the CDR3 reads CASSESLTTTEAFF. CDR3 nucleotide sequence: TGCGCCAGCAGTGAGTCTTTGACAACTACCGAAGCTTTCTTT.

This clone was counted a few times. The chain is built from TRBV21-1 and TRBJ1-5; no check of the table's D call, TRBD1, against the DNA was made. TRBV21-1 corresponds to a pseudogene. CDR3 length: 15 residues. CDR3 in amino acids: CASIQLDRGNQPQHF. The CDR3 DNA reads TGTGCCAGCATACAACTGGACAGGGGCAATCAGCCCCAGCATTTT.

The chain is built from TRBV9 and TRBJ1-1; no firm D call. V gave up 3 bases and J gave up 0 bases, with 12 bases separating them. CDR1 is SGDLS and CDR2 is YYNGEE in the germline V gene. The CDR3 loop spans 15 amino acids. The CDR3 here is CASSEAALLNTEAFF. The CDR3 coding sequence is TGTGCCAGCAGCGAGGCCGCCCTTCTGAACACTGAAGCTTTCTTT.

This clone showed up just a few times. The CDR3 region is CASSFDGVNTGELFF. Written as DNA, the CDR3 is TGCGCCAGCAGCTTTGACGGGGTAAACACCGGGGAGCTGTTTTTT. V and J are TRBV5-1 and TRBJ2-2, with a possible D match to TRBD2 (5 bases). The germline CDR1 and CDR2 sequences are SGHRS and YFSETQ. V lost 2 bases and J lost 2, with 10 bases in between. CDR3 length equals 15 residues.

The V and J genes are TRBV18 and TRBJ2-5, with D unresolved. V was shortened by 0 bases and J by 3 bases, with 2 bases between the two germline ends. The CDR3 has 12 residues. Germline values: CDR1 KGHSH, CDR2 LQKENI. CDR3 sequence reads: CASSPPEETQYF. Written as DNA, the CDR3 is TGTGCCAGCTCACCACCGGAAGAGACCCAGTACTTC. The full variable domain, in which reference TRBV18 and TRBJ2-5 provide the parts outside the CDR3, is NAGVMQNPRHLVRRRGQEARLRCSPMKGHSHVYWYRQLPEEGLKFMVYLQKENIIDESGMPKERFSAEFPKEGPSILRIQQVVRGDSAAYFCASSPPEETQYFGPGTRLLVL.

The chain links TRBV14 to TRBJ2-7; the match to TRBD1 covers 10 bases. CDR1 SGHDN and CDR2 FVKESK come from the germline V gene. The CDR3 consists of 14 residues. The junction had 4 bases not matched to a gene; V was cut back by 5 bases and J by 3 bases. In DNA, the CDR3 is TGTGCCAGCAGCGTCGGGACAGGGGACTACGAGCAGTACTTC. Its protein product is CASSVGTGDYEQYF.

The V gene is TRBV7-9, the J gene TRBJ2-7; D unresolved. Trimming removed 7 bases at V and 3 bases at J, with 13 bases between. The CDR3 has 13 residues. Per the germline V gene, CDR1 is SEHNR and CDR2 is FQNEAQ (reference sequence). The CDR3 loop is CASTMGTDYEQYF. The CDR3 DNA reads as TGTGCCAGCACCATGGGCACCGACTACGAGCAGTACTTC.

This sequence joins TRBV29-1 and TRBJ2-3; 12 bases agree with TRBD1. Germline V CDR1 and CDR2: SQVTM, ANQGSEA. The CDR3 is 14 amino acids. V dropped 4 bases and J dropped 4; count of bases not matched to a gene: 3. The CDR3 reads CSVAGQGAADTQYF. For the CDR3, the DNA is TGCAGCGTTGCGGGACAGGGGGCTGCAGATACGCAGTATTTT.

The V and J genes are TRBV19 and TRBJ1-2, with D unresolved. Trimming removed 10 bases at V and 4 bases at J, with 13 bases between. Per germline, CDR1 LNHDA and CDR2 SQIVND (reference sequence). The CDR3 extends over 12 amino acids. The CDR3 reads CATEGGTYGYTF. In DNA form, the CDR3 reads TGTGCCACCGAGGGAGGTACCTATGGCTACACCTTC.

The chain uses TRBV4-1 and TRBJ1-2; TRBD1 might be the D (5 bases). Per the germline V gene, CDR1 is MGHRA and CDR2 is YSYEKL. V was clipped by 1 base and J by 3 bases, with 15 bases between them. The CDR3 has 16 amino acids. CDR3 amino acids: CASSQAPAREDYGYTF. The CDR3 DNA sequence: TGCGCCAGCAGCCAAGCCCCCGCCAGGGAGGACTATGGCTACACCTTC.

V gene TRBV6-1 combines with J gene TRBJ1-1, with D tentatively TRBD1 (5 bases). V was trimmed by 5 bases and J by 0 bases, leaving 10 bases between them. Germline V gene data show CDR1 as MNHNS and CDR2 as SASEGT. This CDR3 spans 14 amino acids. The CDR3, as DNA: TGTGCCAGCAGTTGGGACTGGATGAACACTGAAGCTTTCTTT. This translates into CASSWDWMNTEAFF.

This clone was detected once. The V call is TRBV11-3, the J call TRBJ1-1, with D maybe TRBD1 (6 bases). CDR1 is SGHNT, CDR2 YENEEA, per germline. V shed 2 bases and J shed 4 bases, with 8 bases lying between them. CDR3 length equals 13 residues. The CDR3 DNA follows: TGTGCCAGCAGCTTAACAGGGATCACTGAAGCTTTCTTT. This sequence encodes CASSLTGITEAFF.

The V gene is TRBV27, the J gene TRBJ2-3; the D gene is possibly TRBD1 (6 bases). From germline, CDR1 is MNHEY and CDR2 SMNVEV (reference sequence). Trimming left V 3 bases short and J 4 bases short, with 11 bases between. The length of the CDR3 is 14 residues. CDR3 sequence (DNA): TGTGCCAGCAGTTTCACAGGGTCATCAGATACGCAGTATTTT. It codes for CASSFTGSSDTQYF.

The chain recombines TRBV19 with TRBJ2-1; 9 nucleotides line up with TRBD1. The trim removed 5 bases at V and 0 bases at J, leaving 5 bases unmatched. This CDR3 comprises 16 residues. Germline-derived CDR1 and CDR2 are LNHDA and SQIVND (reference sequence). The CDR3 protein is CASSGGQGYSYNEQFF. The CDR3 DNA reads as TGTGCCAGTAGTGGGGGACAGGGTTACTCCTACAATGAGCAGTTCTTC.

CDR3 amino acids: CASSLISTDTQYF. The CDR3 DNA reads as TGTGCCAGCAGTTTAATAAGCACAGATACGCAGTATTTT. The chain combines TRBV27 with TRBJ2-3; no reliable D call. This CDR3 contains 13 residues. Looked up from germline, CDR1 is MNHEY and CDR2 is SMNVEV (reference sequence). V lost 2 bases to trimming and J lost 0 bases, with 3 bases between them.

This chain uses TRBV21-1 with TRBJ2-1; TRBD2 is the table's D call, not checked against the DNA. TRBV21-1 is deemed a pseudogene. The CDR3 length is 16 residues. CDR3 loop: CASSKVRGDSYNEQFF. The CDR3 DNA sequence: TGTGCCAGCAGCAAAGTTCGGGGGGACTCCTACAATGAGCAGTTCTTC.

V is TRBV6-1 and J is TRBJ1-3; TRBD1 aligns across 7 bases. With 1 base clipped from V and 4 bases from J, the junction kept 4 bases outside the gene matches. CDR1 is MNHNS and CDR2 is SASEGT in the germline V gene. The CDR3 is made up of 15 amino acids. CDR3 nucleotide sequence: TGTGCCAGCAGTGAAGAGGCAGGGGGAGGAAACACCATATATTTT. Its translation is CASSEEAGGGNTIYF.

The genes are TRBV27 and TRBJ2-1, with 10 bases that match TRBD2. With 3 bases clipped from V and 9 bases from J, the junction kept 2 bases outside the gene matches. Germline V gene lookup returns CDR1 MNHEY and CDR2 SMNVEV (reference sequence). The CDR3 sequence is 13 residues long. The CDR3 protein is CASSLLAGVEQFF. CDR3 bases: TGTGCCAGCAGTTTGCTAGCGGGAGTTGAGCAGTTCTTC.

The chain couples TRBV7-8 to TRBJ2-1, with 7 bases that match TRBD2. The trim removed 0 bases at V and 3 bases at J, leaving 8 bases unmatched. Germline CDR1 reads SGHVS; CDR2 reads FQNEAQ. This CDR3 spans 17 amino acids. The CDR3 coding sequence is TGTGCCAGCAGCTTAGCGAGCGCGGGAGACCTCTACAATGAGCAGTTCTTC. Its protein is CASSLASAGDLYNEQFF.

The chain joins TRBV15 to TRBJ2-2; D may be TRBD2 (5 bases). The length of the CDR3 is 16 residues. In germline, CDR1 is LNHNV, CDR2 YYDKDF (reference sequence). V lost 1 base and J 5 bases, leaving 14 bases between the germline ends. The CDR3 is CATSRAHLTITGELFF. CDR3 coding DNA: TGTGCCACCAGCAGAGCCCATTTGACTATAACCGGGGAGCTGTTTTTT. Full variable domain (remainder filled in from reference TRBV15 and TRBJ2-2): DAMVIQNPRYQVTQFGKPVTLSCSQTLNHNVMYWYQQKSSQAPKLLFHYYDKDFNNEADTPDNFQSRRPNTSFCFLDIRSPGLGDTAMYLCATSRAHLTITGELFFGEGSRLTVL.

The chain carries TRBV5-1 and TRBJ2-5, with 8 bases that match TRBD1. In germline, CDR1 is SGHRS, CDR2 YFSETQ. The trim removed 4 bases at V and 1 base at J, leaving 6 bases unmatched. The length of the CDR3 is 15 residues. CDR3 residues: CASSPVGTGQETQYF. CDR3 bases: TGCGCCAGCAGCCCCGTGGGGACAGGCCAAGAGACCCAGTACTTC.